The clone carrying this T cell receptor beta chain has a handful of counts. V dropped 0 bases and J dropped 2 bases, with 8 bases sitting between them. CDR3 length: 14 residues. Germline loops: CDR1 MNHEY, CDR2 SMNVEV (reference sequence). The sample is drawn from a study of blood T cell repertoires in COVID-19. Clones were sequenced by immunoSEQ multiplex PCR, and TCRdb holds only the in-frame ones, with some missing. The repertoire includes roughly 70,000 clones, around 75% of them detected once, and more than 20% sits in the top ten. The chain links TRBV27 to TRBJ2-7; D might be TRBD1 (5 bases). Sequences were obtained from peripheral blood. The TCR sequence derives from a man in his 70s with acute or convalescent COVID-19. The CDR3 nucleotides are TGTGCCAGCAGTTTATCAACAGGAACCTACGAGCAGTACTTC. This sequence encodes CASSLSTGTYEQYF.